These 24 T cell receptor beta chains were all obtained from the same sample, sequenced in a study of T cell clones after liver transplantation. TCRdb's copy holds only in-frame clones and misses some; the assay was immunoSEQ multiplex PCR. The profile shows more than 45,000 clones, less than 85% of them singletons. The sequenced sample was CD4+ T cells from blood, obtained at the approximately 16-month timepoint. These receptor sequences come from a human patient who received a liver transplant. These T cells may partly come from the graft donor.

The V gene is TRBV6-1, the J gene TRBJ2-5; D not resolved. Germline assignment: CDR1 MNHNS and CDR2 SASEGT. This CDR3 is built from 11 residues. The V end was cut by 6 bases, the J end by 5 bases, with 7 bases between. The CDR3 DNA follows: TGTGCCAGCAGAATAGTGGAGACCCAGTACTTC. This codes for CASRIVETQYF.

This clone is medium-sized (0.01 to 0.1%) by share. For the CDR3, the DNA is TGTGCCAGCAGTGACGGTAGGGGGACAGGGCTTCATGGCTACACCTTC. Translated: CASSDGRGTGLHGYTF. The rearrangement links TRBV6-4 to TRBJ1-2; 9 bases align to TRBD1. The germline gives CDR1 MRHNA, CDR2 SNTAGT. The CDR3 has 16 residues. With V trimmed by 2 bases and J by 6 bases, 10 bases remained unmatched.

With regard to this clone: One end of the junction is discordant with germline, which a read error may explain. Distinct nucleotide sequences in the sample also encode this CDR3. The chain couples TRBV7-2 to TRBJ2-5, with TRBD1 identical over 7 bases. Germline CDR1 SGHTA, CDR2 FQGNSA. The CDR3 extends over 16 amino acids. The CDR3 DNA is TGCGCCAGCAGCCCAGGCAGGGGGATAGATGGTGAGACCCAGTACTTC. Its protein is CASSPGRGIDGETQYF.

The chain recombines TRBV6-1 with TRBJ2-2; TRBD1 aligns across 11 bases. Germline CDR1 reads MNHNS; CDR2 reads SASEGT. V shed 4 bases and J 3 bases; nucleotides not matched to a gene: 1. This CDR3 spans 15 amino acids. The CDR3 DNA sequence: TGTGCCAGCAGTGGGGACAGGGGGTACACCGGGGAGCTGTTTTTT. Translation gives CASSGDRGYTGELFF.

This clone was found a few times. J is TRBJ2-3 and V is TRBV19, with D perhaps TRBD1 (6 bases). Trimming removed 5 bases from V and 6 bases from J, with 18 bases in between. Germline-derived CDR1 and CDR2 are LNHDA and SQIVND (reference sequence). The CDR3 sequence is 15 residues long. CDR3 protein: CASSDLQGRGDTQYF. CDR3 DNA sequence: TGTGCCAGTAGTGATCTACAGGGCCGAGGGGATACGCAGTATTTT.

The chain recombines TRBV28 with TRBJ2-6, with unresolved D. The CDR3 runs 16 residues. The V and J ends lost 4 bases and 3 bases respectively, with 13 bases between them. CDR1 and CDR2 (germline): MDHEN, SYDVKM. As DNA, the CDR3 is TGTGCCAGCAGTTCGTCCGGGTTCTTTGGGGCCAACGTCCTGACTTTC. This translates into CASSSSGFFGANVLTF.

The chain recombines TRBV28 with TRBJ2-3, with 8 bases identical to TRBD2. The CDR3 totals 17 residues. Germline V CDR1 and CDR2: MDHEN, SYDVKM. V was clipped by 6 bases and J by 2 bases; unmatched bases: 13. The CDR3 protein is CASSPTGERGNTDTQYF. The CDR3 DNA reads as TGTGCCAGCAGCCCCACCGGCGAGCGGGGGAACACAGATACGCAGTATTTT.

The chain joins TRBV2 to TRBJ2-1, with a possible D match to TRBD1 (5 bases). From germline, CDR1 is SNHLY and CDR2 FYNNEI. The ends were cut back, 7 bases at V and 0 bases at J, with 19 bases in the middle. The CDR3 has 17 amino acids. CDR3: CASTPGSPVSSYNEQFF. The DNA for the CDR3 is TGTGCCAGCACCCCAGGGTCCCCGGTGAGCTCCTACAATGAGCAGTTCTTC.

V and J are TRBV11-3 and TRBJ1-2; the D gene is possibly TRBD1 (6 bases). The CDR3 sequence is 15 residues long. The V gene's germline CDR1 is SGHNT and CDR2 YENEEA. The V end was cut by 5 bases, the J end by 12 bases, with 25 bases between. The CDR3 sequence: CASSPLDSGHPMDTF. The CDR3 DNA sequence: TGTGCCAGCAGCCCTCTTGATTCGGGACACCCTATGGACACCTTC.

The J gene is TRBJ2-2, the V gene TRBV6-5; TRBD1 matches 8 bases. CDR1 and CDR2 (germline): MNHEY, SVGAGI. This CDR3 has 15 residues. The trim removed 2 bases at V and 4 bases at J, leaving 3 bases unmatched. CDR3 residues: CASSYGQGPTGELFF. CDR3 in DNA: TGTGCCAGCAGTTACGGACAGGGACCCACCGGGGAGCTGTTTTTT.

This clone was seen once. The genes are TRBV5-5 and TRBJ2-3; a possible D gene is TRBD2 (5 bases). Trimming took 4 bases from V and 4 from J, leaving 10 bases between them. The germline V gene has CDR1 SGHKS and CDR2 YYEKEE (reference sequence). The CDR3 runs 13 residues. The CDR3 protein is CASSQYSADTQYF. CDR3 sequence (DNA): TGTGCCAGCAGCCAGTATAGCGCAGATACGCAGTATTTT.

This sequence joins TRBV19 and TRBJ1-1; D not resolved. The CDR3 has 14 amino acids. Germline V gives CDR1 LNHDA, CDR2 SQIVND (reference sequence). Trimming took 3 bases from V and 0 from J, leaving 8 bases between them. CDR3 region: CASSIPNMNTEAFF. The CDR3 nucleotides read TGTGCCAGTAGTATTCCGAACATGAACACTGAAGCTTTCTTT.

The rearrangement uses TRBV6-5 and TRBJ2-5; D is possibly TRBD2 (6 bases). The CDR3 contains 13 residues. Germline lookup yields CDR1 MNHEY and CDR2 SVGAGI. The V and J ends lost 0 bases and 6 bases respectively, with 8 bases between them. The chain's CDR3 is CASSYSEGKTQYF. CDR3 nucleotide sequence: TGTGCCAGCAGTTACTCGGAGGGAAAGACCCAGTACTTC.

V usage is TRBV19 and J usage is TRBJ2-3, with a tentative D call TRBD1 (6 bases). This CDR3 comprises 16 residues. Germline loops: CDR1 LNHDA, CDR2 SQIVND (reference sequence). V lost 3 bases and J 2 bases, leaving 15 bases between the germline ends. CDR3 sequence reads: CASSIRSRGNTDTQYF. CDR3 nucleotide sequence: TGTGCCAGTAGTATCCGCTCGAGGGGGAACACAGATACGCAGTATTTT.

This clone was seen just once. The chain joins TRBV19 to TRBJ2-7, with 10 bases aligning to TRBD2. The CDR3 sequence is 19 residues long. The V gene end was trimmed by 2 bases and the J gene end by 6 bases; junction bases not matched to a gene: 19. Germline lookup yields CDR1 LNHDA and CDR2 SQIVND (reference sequence). The CDR3 DNA reads as TGTGCCAGTAGTATACAAGCTCGGAGCGGGAGGGCCATTGAGGTCGAGCAGTACGTC. Residues: CASSIQARSGRAIEVEQYV.

The chain employs TRBV18 and TRBJ1-1; D may be TRBD1 (5 bases). V gave up 0 bases and J gave up 11 bases, with 16 bases separating them. Per the germline V gene, CDR1 is KGHSH and CDR2 is LQKENI. This CDR3 is 14 amino acids long. Here the CDR3 reads CASSPPYEGAGAFF. The CDR3 nucleotides read TGTGCCAGCTCACCACCGTATGAAGGGGCTGGCGCTTTCTTT.

This clone turned up a few times. This rearrangement joins TRBV7-9 to TRBJ2-2; TRBD2 aligns across 9 bases. V was clipped by 4 bases and J by 8 bases; unmatched bases: 17. This CDR3 has 18 amino acids. Germline V gene lookup returns CDR1 SEHNR and CDR2 FQNEAQ (reference sequence). Here the CDR3 reads CASSSPGIAGEVKGELFF. The CDR3 region has the DNA TGTGCCAGCAGCTCCCCCGGAATAGCGGGAGAAGTGAAGGGGGAGCTGTTTTTT.

The genes are TRBV30 and TRBJ2-3; a weak D match, TRBD1 (6 bases). Germline CDR1 and CDR2: GTSNPN and SVGIG (reference sequence). The CDR3 loop spans 13 amino acids. V was trimmed by 5 bases and J by 5 bases, leaving 14 bases between them. In DNA form, the CDR3 reads TGTGCCTGGGACAGGTCGAGGGGAGATACGCAGTATTTT. This gives the protein CAWDRSRGDTQYF. Variable domain in full (rest from reference TRBV30 and TRBJ2-3): SQTIHQWPATLVQPVGSPLSLECTVEGTSNPNLYWYRQAAGRGLQLLFYSVGIGQISSEVPQNLSASRPQDRQFILSSKKLLLSDSGFYLCAWDRSRGDTQYFGPGTRLTVL.

This clone came up a few times. This rearrangement joins TRBV28 to TRBJ1-2, with 7 nucleotides matching TRBD1. Germline V gene data show CDR1 as MDHEN and CDR2 as SYDVKM. The CDR3 contains 16 residues. Trimming took 6 bases from V and 4 from J; bases not matched to a gene: 14. This CDR3 is CASSRGQDRKPYGYTF. CDR3 DNA sequence: TGTGCCAGCAGCCGTGGACAGGACAGAAAACCCTATGGCTACACCTTC.

V and J are TRBV7-9 and TRBJ2-7; tentatively, D is TRBD2 (5 bases). Deletions cut 7 bases from V and 2 bases from J, with 15 bases between. There are 14 residues in the CDR3. Germline CDR1 is SEHNR and CDR2 is FQNEAQ (reference sequence). In nucleotides, the CDR3 is TGTGCCAGCACACTAGAGGTCGGAACCTACGAGCAGTACTTC. Its translation is CASTLEVGTYEQYF.

This clone was detected once. The chain recombines TRBV6-5 with TRBJ2-7; maybe TRBD1 (5 bases). The CDR3 totals 14 residues. Per germline, CDR1 MNHEY and CDR2 SVGAGI. The germline V and J ends were trimmed by 0 bases and 4 bases, with 10 bases remaining between them. Here the CDR3 reads CASSYSGQDYEQYF. DNA for the CDR3: TGTGCCAGCAGTTACTCGGGGCAGGATTACGAGCAGTACTTC.

On this clone itself: One end of the junction is discordant with germline, which a read error may explain. V gene TRBV7-7 combines with J gene TRBJ2-2; 10 nucleotides line up with TRBD2. The CDR3 is made up of 16 amino acids. CDR1 SSHAT and CDR2 FNYEAQ come from the germline V gene (reference sequence). The CDR3 reads CASSAGTSANTGELFF. The DNA of the CDR3 is TGTGCTAGCAGTGCCGGGACTAGCGCGAACACCGGGGAGCTGTTTTTT.

The chain couples TRBV4-3 to TRBJ2-3; unclear D gene. Germline assignment: CDR1 LGHNA and CDR2 YSLEER. This CDR3 is built from 15 residues. The ends were cut back, 1 base at V and 4 bases at J, with 12 bases in the middle. This CDR3 is CASSQGSSVADTQYF. The CDR3 bases are TGCGCCAGCAGCCAAGGGTCAAGCGTTGCAGATACGCAGTATTTT.

The table lists this clone with a few counts. This CDR3 is CASSGGEGVGGYTF. CDR3 in DNA: TGTGCCAGCAGCGGGGGTGAAGGGGTAGGTGGCTACACCTTC. The chain carries TRBV9 and TRBJ1-2; D may be TRBD1 (5 bases). The CDR3 sequence is 14 residues long. Trimming pared 3 bases from V and 7 bases from J, leaving 16 bases between. Germline lookup yields CDR1 SGDLS and CDR2 YYNGEE.